This T cell receptor beta chain stems from a study of CD8+CD57+ T cells in acquired aplastic anemia. Overall study: Mean yield of DNA from sorted CD4+ and CD8+ cells was roughly 3.2 ug.

This clonotype is judged medium-sized (0.01 to 0.1%). The antigen remains undetermined. The V gene lost 0 bases and the J gene lost 2 bases, with 5 bases spanning the gap. The CDR3 runs 13 residues. Germline CDR1 is SGHDT and CDR2 is YYEEEE. Study findings and constraints: With respect to CD8+ Simpson's diversity, patients and controls did not differ significantly. Shared by patients and controls, roughly 28 CD8+ CDR3s were abundant in patients.

Genomic DNA acted as the template from which TCR beta VDJ combination and CDR3 sequence profiling were carried out. TCRdb used MiXCR to reprocess the reads, holding one entry per CDR3 protein. The data hold 150,000 to 200,000 distinct CDR3 sequences, with roughly 40% observed a single time. Sequencing was done on a sample of sorted CD4+, CD8+, or CD8+CD57+ T cells (not recorded which) from PBMCs. This chain uses TRBV5-6 with TRBJ1-2; D gene unclear. This clonotype was obtained from a human donor in good health. Here the CDR3 reads CASSLAGNYGYTF. Here the CDR3 DNA reads TGTGCCAGCAGCTTGGCTGGGAACTATGGCTACACCTTC.